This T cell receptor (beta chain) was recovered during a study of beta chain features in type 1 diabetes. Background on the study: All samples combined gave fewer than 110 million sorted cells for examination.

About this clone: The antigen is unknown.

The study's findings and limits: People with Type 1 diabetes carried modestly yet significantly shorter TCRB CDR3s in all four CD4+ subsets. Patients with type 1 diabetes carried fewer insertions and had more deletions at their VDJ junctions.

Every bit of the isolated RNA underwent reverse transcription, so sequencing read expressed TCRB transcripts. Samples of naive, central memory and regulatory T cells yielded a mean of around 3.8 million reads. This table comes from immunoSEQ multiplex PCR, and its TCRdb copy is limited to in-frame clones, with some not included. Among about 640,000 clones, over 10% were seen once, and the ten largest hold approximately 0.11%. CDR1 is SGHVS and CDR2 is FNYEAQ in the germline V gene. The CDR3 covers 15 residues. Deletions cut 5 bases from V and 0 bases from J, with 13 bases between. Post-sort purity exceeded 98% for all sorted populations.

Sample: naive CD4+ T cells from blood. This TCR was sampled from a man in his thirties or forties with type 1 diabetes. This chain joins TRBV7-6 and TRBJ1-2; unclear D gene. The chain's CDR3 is CASSDSRRANYGYTF. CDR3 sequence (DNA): TGTGCCAGCAGCGATAGCAGGCGGGCTAACTATGGCTACACCTTC.